This T cell receptor beta chain was observed in a study of T cells in localized non-small cell lung cancer. Findings and limits, study-wide: Turning up in adjacent lung were a median approximately 60 of the top 100 tumor clones. Uninvolved adjacent lung showed higher T cell clonality than tumor. A single tumor region was sequenced, leaving heterogeneity possible.

TCRdb keeps only in-frame clones here, not all; method: immunoSEQ multiplex PCR. Among about 40,000 clones, 81% were seen once, and the ten largest hold approximately 7%. To note about this clone: Its antigen is unidentified.

The CDR3 spans 16 residues. Trimming cost V 5 bases and J 2 bases; bases outside gene matches: 11. Germline V gene lookup returns CDR1 SGHVS and CDR2 FQNEAQ. Sequenced material: peripheral blood mononuclear cells, taken before any cancer treatment. The clonotype was recovered from a male donor at least 60 years old with stage II lung adenocarcinoma. The chain joins TRBV7-8 to TRBJ2-7; 8 bases match TRBD2. The CDR3 sequence is CASSPAVAGSTYEQYF. The CDR3 DNA is TGTGCCAGCAGCCCGGCAGTAGCGGGATCCACCTACGAGCAGTACTTC.